The 27 T cell receptor beta chains presented below share a single source sample, sequenced in a study of T cell repertoires in cytomegalovirus infection. TCRdb independently ran MiXCR on the reads; one entry per CDR3 protein. The table records roughly 230,000 distinct CDR3 sequences, over 20% of them present only once. Sequencing was performed on CD8+ T cells from PBMCs. The receptors were sampled from a human donor in good health (CMV status not recorded). Some clones in this sample may be carry-over from other donors' samples.

The table lists this clonotype with a few counts. The V call is TRBV7-9, the J call TRBJ1-5; 7 bases are a match to TRBD1. The germline V gene encodes CDR1 SEHNR and CDR2 FQNEAQ (reference sequence). The CDR3 totals 15 residues. Trimming cost V 4 bases and J 1 base; bases outside gene matches: 4. The CDR3 loop is CASSSDRVSNQPQHF. CDR3 DNA sequence: TGTGCCAGCAGCTCCGACAGGGTCAGCAATCAGCCCCAGCATTTT.

This clonotype was observed a single time. The rearrangement joins TRBV2 to TRBJ2-5, with TRBD1 identical over 8 bases. Trimming took 6 bases from V and 1 from J; bases not matched to a gene: 4. This CDR3 region has 14 residues. Germline CDR1 and CDR2: SNHLY and FYNNEI. CDR3 residues: CASRGDRSQETQYF. The CDR3 DNA reads TGTGCCAGCAGGGGGGACAGGAGCCAAGAGACCCAGTACTTC.

In its sample, this clonotype was seen a few times. The chain uses TRBV28 and TRBJ1-1; TRBD1 matches at 8 bases. From germline, CDR1 is MDHEN and CDR2 SYDVKM. The V and J ends lost 6 bases and 8 bases, in that order; junction bases with no gene match: 11. The CDR3 consists of 14 residues. The CDR3 reads CASRSTQGAGEAFF. The CDR3 DNA follows: TGTGCCAGCAGATCAACCCAGGGGGCCGGGGAAGCTTTCTTT. Using reference TRBV28 and TRBJ1-1 for the parts outside the CDR3, the full variable domain is DVKVTQSSRYLVKRTGEKVFLECVQDMDHENMFWYRQDPGLGLRLIYFSYDVKMKEKGDIPEGYSVSREKKERFSLILESASTNQTSMYLCASRSTQGAGEAFFGQGTRLTVV.

This clonotype appeared a few times. The rearrangement links TRBV5-1 to TRBJ2-1; the D is unclear. The germline V and J ends were trimmed by 0 bases and 4 bases, with 8 bases remaining between them. The CDR3 has 14 residues. Germline loops: CDR1 SGHRS, CDR2 YFSETQ. CDR3 sequence reads: CASSLGANYNEQFF. DNA of the CDR3: TGCGCCAGCAGCTTGGGGGCGAATTACAATGAGCAGTTCTTC.

The sample holds a few counts of this clonotype. This chain connects TRBV7-8 to TRBJ2-3; 9 nucleotides match TRBD2. This CDR3 is built from 15 residues. J gave up 2 bases and V 2 bases, and 2 bases lay outside the gene matches. Germline loops: CDR1 SGHVS, CDR2 FQNEAQ. CDR3 nucleotide sequence: TGTGCCAGCAGCTTATTAGCGGGGGCCACAGATACGCAGTATTTT. Translation: CASSLLAGATDTQYF. The complete variable domain, with remaining parts taken from reference TRBV7-8 and TRBJ2-3, reads GAGVSQSPRYKVAKRGQDVALRCDPISGHVSLFWYQQALGQGPEFLTYFQNEAQLDKSGLPSDRFFAERPEGSVSTLKIQRTQQEDSAVYLCASSLLAGATDTQYFGPGTRLTVL.

This clonotype was observed once. The CDR3 here is CASSQDLARLPYGYTF. The DNA for the CDR3 is TGCGCCAGCAGCCAAGATCTAGCAAGGTTACCGTATGGCTACACCTTC. The chain recombines TRBV4-1 with TRBJ1-2; D call uncertain. CDR1 is MGHRA and CDR2 is YSYEKL in the germline V gene. The CDR3 runs 16 residues. Trimming left V 0 bases short and J 5 bases short, with 16 bases between.

This sequence joins TRBV6-2 or TRBV6-3 and TRBJ2-1; 11 nucleotides line up with TRBD2. Germline lookup yields CDR1 MNHEY and CDR2 SVGEGT. The CDR3 length is 14 residues. Losses at the gene ends were 8 bases for V and 2 bases for J; bases not matched to a gene: 2. For the CDR3, the DNA is TGTGCCAGCCATAGCGGGGGGGCCTACAATGAGCAGTTCTTC. Its protein is CASHSGGAYNEQFF.

This clonotype was picked up a small number of times. The rearrangement links TRBV12-3 or TRBV12-4 to TRBJ2-3, with no clear D. Trimming removed 2 bases at V and 4 bases at J, with 1 base between. The CDR3 sequence is 11 residues long. The CDR3 DNA reads as TGTGCCAGCAGTTTACCAGATACGCAGTATTTT. The encoded protein is CASSLPDTQYF.

Here the CDR3 reads CATSRAGTANTYNEQFF. CDR3 nucleotide sequence: TGTGCCACCAGCAGGGCAGGGACAGCTAATACCTACAATGAGCAGTTCTTC. This chain joins TRBV15 and TRBJ2-1; TRBD1 matches at 7 bases. The CDR3 spans 17 residues. Germline CDR1 and CDR2: LNHNV and YYDKDF (reference sequence). Losses at the gene ends were 3 bases for V and 2 bases for J; bases not matched to a gene: 10.

This clonotype occurred many times. This CDR3 reads CASSLGTSGNTIYF. CDR3 coding DNA: TGTGCCAGCAGTTTGGGCACTTCTGGAAACACCATATATTTT. The chain links TRBV28 to TRBJ1-3; D gene unclear. Germline V CDR1 and CDR2: MDHEN, SYDVKM. The ends were cut back, 3 bases at V and 1 base at J, with 7 bases in the middle. This CDR3 spans 14 amino acids. The variable domain in full, with the rest retrieved from reference TRBV28 and TRBJ1-3, is DVKVTQSSRYLVKRTGEKVFLECVQDMDHENMFWYRQDPGLGLRLIYFSYDVKMKEKGDIPEGYSVSREKKERFSLILESASTNQTSMYLCASSLGTSGNTIYFGEGSWLTVV.

On this clonotype itself: A much more abundant neighbour one base away suggests this may be a read error. Here the CDR3 omits its conserved ending phenylalanine or tryptophan, so a read error is the likely source. The chain combines TRBV7-2 with TRBJ2-1, with a tentative D call TRBD2 (5 bases). CDR1 is SGHTA, CDR2 FQGNSA, per germline. The CDR3 spans 15 residues. V dropped 6 bases and J dropped 3 bases, with 15 bases sitting between them. This chain's CDR3 is CASSYTGIDYNEQFS. The CDR3 bases are TGTGCCAGCAGTTATACCGGGATTGACTACAATGAGCAGTTCTCC.

The J gene is TRBJ2-7, the V gene TRBV12-3 or TRBV12-4, with D tentatively TRBD1 (6 bases). Trimming shortened V by 6 bases and J by 6 bases, and 18 bases separated the two germline ends. The CDR3 loop spans 14 amino acids. This CDR3 is CASRETGAFGEQYF. CDR3 nucleotides: TGTGCCAGCAGGGAGACAGGAGCCTTTGGCGAGCAGTACTTC.

The table lists this clonotype with many counts. The CDR3 DNA follows: TGTGCCAGCAGTGGACTACCGAGCTCCTACAATGAGCAGTTCTTC. This sequence encodes CASSGLPSSYNEQFF. The chain recombines TRBV7-2 with TRBJ2-1; maybe TRBD2 (6 bases). Trimming took 6 bases from V and 0 from J, leaving 12 bases between them. The CDR3 has 15 amino acids. Germline-derived CDR1 and CDR2 are SGHTA and FQGNSA.

The table lists this clonotype with many counts. The chain has TRBV28 and TRBJ1-5; D is uncertain. The CDR3 loop spans 16 amino acids. The ends were cut back, 2 bases at V and 0 bases at J, with 11 bases in the middle. Per germline, CDR1 MDHEN and CDR2 SYDVKM. The CDR3, as DNA: TGTGCCAGCAGTTTAAAAACACAGTATAGCAATCAGCCCCAGCATTTT. Its protein product is CASSLKTQYSNQPQHF.

On this clonotype itself: At one end, the junction sequence differs from germline, possibly due to a read error. The chain links TRBV11-2 to TRBJ2-5, with TRBD2 identical over 10 bases. The CDR3 length is 17 residues. Germline V gene sequence: CDR1 SGHAT, CDR2 FQNNGV. CDR3 nucleotide sequence: TGTGCTAGCAGCTTATGGTCTAGCGGGGGCCTTCAAGAGACCCAGTACTTC. Translating it yields CASSLWSSGGLQETQYF.

This clonotype is a singleton in its sample. The V gene is TRBV20-1, the J gene TRBJ2-1; 16 bases fit TRBD2. Germline CDR1 reads DFQATT; CDR2 reads SNEGSKA (reference sequence). J lost 2 bases, V lost 5 bases, and 6 bases had no gene match. The CDR3 spans 17 residues. CDR3 bases: TGCAGTGCTTCCGGGACTAGCGGGGGGGTAGCCTACAATGAGCAGTTCTTC. Encoded protein: CSASGTSGGVAYNEQFF.

The gene calls are TRBV7-6 and TRBJ2-3; TRBD2 matches 7 bases. This CDR3 region has 16 residues. V shed 5 bases and J 4 bases; nucleotides not matched to a gene: 12. Germline-derived CDR1 and CDR2 are SGHVS and FNYEAQ. As DNA, the CDR3 is TGTGCCAGCAGCCGGTTGAACGGGGAGGGCCCAGATACGCAGTATTTT. Protein sequence: CASSRLNGEGPDTQYF. The full variable domain, rest sourced from reference TRBV7-6 and TRBJ2-3, is GAGVSQSPRYKVTKRGQDVALRCDPISGHVSLYWYRQALGQGPEFLTYFNYEAQQDKSGLPNDRFSAERPEGSISTLTIQRTEQRDSAMYRCASSRLNGEGPDTQYFGPGTRLTVL.

The chain recombines TRBV27 with TRBJ2-5; 13 positions match TRBD2. The CDR3 runs 16 residues. Germline values: CDR1 MNHEY, CDR2 SMNVEV (reference sequence). V lost 5 bases and J lost 0; bases outside the gene matches: 3. The CDR3, as DNA: TGTGCCAGCAGTACCGGGACTAGCGGGGACCAAGAGACCCAGTACTTC. It specifies CASSTGTSGDQETQYF.

This clonotype came up many times. J is TRBJ2-1 and V is TRBV7-9, with 9 bases lining up with TRBD2. V lost 11 bases and J lost 7; bases outside the gene matches: 15. The length of the CDR3 is 15 residues. Germline lookup yields CDR1 SEHNR and CDR2 FQNEAQ (reference sequence). The CDR3 bases are TGTGCCTTCTTTCAAAGGCGGGGGGGCATTAATGAGCAGTTCTTC. Protein sequence: CAFFQRRGGINEQFF.

This clonotype was observed at least ten times. V is TRBV7-2 and J is TRBJ2-4; D is tentatively TRBD1 or TRBD2 (6 bases each). Looked up from germline, CDR1 is SGHTA and CDR2 is FQGNSA. The CDR3 has 16 residues. Between the trimmed V and J ends, which lost 3 bases and 9 bases, there was a span of 21 bases. This CDR3 reads CASSLGVWGAPGIQYF. DNA of the CDR3: TGTGCCAGCAGCTTGGGGGTTTGGGGGGCCCCTGGCATTCAGTACTTC.

This clonotype has a handful of counts. The chain recombines TRBV7-9 with TRBJ1-1, with 8 bases identical to TRBD1. V was clipped by 5 bases and J by 11 bases; unmatched bases: 10. Germline-derived CDR1 and CDR2 are SEHNR and FQNEAQ (reference sequence). This CDR3 is 13 amino acids long. As DNA, the CDR3 is TGTGCCAGCAGCGCAGGACAGGGTTGGGATGCTTTCTTT. It is translated as CASSAGQGWDAFF.

This clonotype was observed at least ten times. V is TRBV29-1 and J is TRBJ2-7; TRBD2 might be the D (6 bases). The germline V and J ends were trimmed by 4 bases and 5 bases, with 15 bases remaining between them. From germline, CDR1 is SQVTM and CDR2 ANQGSEA. The length of the CDR3 is 13 residues. This CDR3 reads CSVVEGTIHEQYF. The CDR3 nucleotides read TGCAGCGTTGTGGAGGGAACGATACACGAGCAGTACTTC.

This clonotype showed up just a few times. V gene TRBV5-5 combines with J gene TRBJ1-1; D is unresolved. The CDR3 is 12 amino acids. Germline loops: CDR1 SGHKS, CDR2 YYEKEE (reference sequence). V dropped 5 bases and J dropped 1 base, with 6 bases sitting between them. The CDR3 is CASRAQNTEAFF. In DNA form, the CDR3 reads TGTGCCAGCAGAGCCCAGAACACTGAAGCTTTCTTT.

This CDR3 reads CASSALIRTSGEPSDTQYF. The CDR3 DNA follows: TGTGCCAGCAGCGCCCTGATTAGGACTAGCGGGGAACCCTCAGATACGCAGTATTTT. This chain connects TRBV28 to TRBJ2-3; 12 nucleotides match TRBD2. V was pared by 6 bases and J by 4 bases, with 17 bases of the junction left unmatched. CDR3 length: 19 residues. Germline V gives CDR1 MDHEN, CDR2 SYDVKM.

The rearrangement links TRBV20-1 to TRBJ2-7, with D unresolved. Trimming left V 3 bases short and J 7 bases short, with 10 bases between. Germline V gene lookup returns CDR1 DFQATT and CDR2 SNEGSKA (reference sequence). The CDR3 has 11 amino acids. The CDR3 region is CSASELGEQYF. In nucleotides, the CDR3 is TGCAGTGCTAGTGAACTGGGGGAGCAGTACTTC.

The rearrangement uses TRBV12-3 or TRBV12-4 and TRBJ1-5; D is undetermined. With 10 bases removed from V and 10 bases from J, the gap between germline ends came to 17 bases. The CDR3 consists of 12 residues. The CDR3 sequence: CAIGETIDPQHF. CDR3 in DNA: TGTGCCATCGGGGAGACTATCGATCCCCAGCATTTT.

The chain carries TRBV19 and TRBJ2-2; D is perhaps TRBD2 (5 bases). The CDR3 runs to 14 residues. Germline values: CDR1 LNHDA, CDR2 SQIVND (reference sequence). V lost 6 bases to trimming and J lost 3 bases, with 11 bases between them. For the CDR3, the DNA is TGTGCCAGTAGGTGGTACGGGGACACCGGGGAGCTGTTTTTT. It yields the protein CASRWYGDTGELFF.